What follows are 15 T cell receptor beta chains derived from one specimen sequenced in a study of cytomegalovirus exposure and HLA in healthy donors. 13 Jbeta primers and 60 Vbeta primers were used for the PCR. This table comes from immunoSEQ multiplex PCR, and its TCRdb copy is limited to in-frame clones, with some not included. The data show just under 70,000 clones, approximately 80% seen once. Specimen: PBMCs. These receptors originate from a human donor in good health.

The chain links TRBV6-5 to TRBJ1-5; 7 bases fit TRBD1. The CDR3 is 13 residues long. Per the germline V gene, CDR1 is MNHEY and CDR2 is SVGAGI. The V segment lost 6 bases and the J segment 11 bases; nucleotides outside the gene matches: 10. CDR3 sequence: CASRPRDSAAQHF. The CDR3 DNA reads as TGTGCCAGCAGGCCCCGGGACAGTGCGGCCCAGCATTTT.

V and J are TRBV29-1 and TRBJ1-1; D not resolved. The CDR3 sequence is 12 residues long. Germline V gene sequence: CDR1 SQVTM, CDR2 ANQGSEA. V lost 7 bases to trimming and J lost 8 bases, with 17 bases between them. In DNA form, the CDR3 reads TGCAGCGCCACCGGGGTGGGTGGAGAAGCTTTCTTT. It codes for CSATGVGGEAFF. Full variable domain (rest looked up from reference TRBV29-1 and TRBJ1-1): SAVISQKPSRDICQRGTSLTIQCQVDSQVTMMFWYRQQPGQSLTLIATANQGSEATYESGFVIDKFPISRPNLTFSTLTVSNMSPEDSSIYLCSATGVGGEAFFGQGTRLTVV.

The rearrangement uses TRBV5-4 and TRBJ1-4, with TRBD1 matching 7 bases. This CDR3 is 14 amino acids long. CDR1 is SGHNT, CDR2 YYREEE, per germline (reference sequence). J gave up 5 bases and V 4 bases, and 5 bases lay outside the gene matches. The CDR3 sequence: CASSPGQLNEKLFF. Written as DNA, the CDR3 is TGTGCCAGCAGCCCGGGACAGTTAAATGAAAAACTGTTTTTT.

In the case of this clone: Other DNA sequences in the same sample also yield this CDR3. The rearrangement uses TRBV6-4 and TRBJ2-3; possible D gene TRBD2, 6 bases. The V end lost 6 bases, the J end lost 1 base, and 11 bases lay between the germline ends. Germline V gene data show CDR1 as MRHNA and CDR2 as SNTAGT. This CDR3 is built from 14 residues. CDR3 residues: CASSASGGTDTQYF. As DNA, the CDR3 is TGTGCCAGCAGCGCCTCGGGGGGCACAGATACGCAGTATTTT.

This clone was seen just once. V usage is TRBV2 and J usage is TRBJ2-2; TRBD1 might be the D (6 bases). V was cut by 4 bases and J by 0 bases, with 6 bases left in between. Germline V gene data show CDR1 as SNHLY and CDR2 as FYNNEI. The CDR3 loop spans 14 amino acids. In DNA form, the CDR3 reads TGTGCCAGCAGTGGGACAGCGAACACCGGGGAGCTGTTTTTT. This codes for CASSGTANTGELFF.

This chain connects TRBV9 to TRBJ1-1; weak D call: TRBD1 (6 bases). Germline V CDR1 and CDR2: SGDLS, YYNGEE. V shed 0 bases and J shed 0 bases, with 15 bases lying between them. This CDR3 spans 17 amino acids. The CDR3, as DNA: TGTGCCAGCAGCGTAGCTACGGGGACATACATGAACACTGAAGCTTTCTTT. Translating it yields CASSVATGTYMNTEAFF.

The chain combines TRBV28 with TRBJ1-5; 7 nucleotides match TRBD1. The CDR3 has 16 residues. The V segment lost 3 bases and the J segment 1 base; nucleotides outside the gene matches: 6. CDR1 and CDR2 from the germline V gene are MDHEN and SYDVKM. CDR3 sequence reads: CASSLETGLSNQPQHF. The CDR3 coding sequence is TGTGCCAGCAGTTTGGAGACAGGGTTGAGCAATCAGCCCCAGCATTTT.

The CDR3 sequence: CASSATSGLRETQYF. The CDR3 bases are TGTGCCAGCAGTGCGACTAGCGGGTTGCGAGAGACCCAGTACTTC. The chain uses TRBV2 and TRBJ2-5; 10 positions agree with TRBD2. The J segment lost 4 bases and the V segment lost 4 bases, leaving 6 bases of the junction unmatched. Germline-derived CDR1 and CDR2 are SNHLY and FYNNEI. The CDR3 sequence is 15 residues long.

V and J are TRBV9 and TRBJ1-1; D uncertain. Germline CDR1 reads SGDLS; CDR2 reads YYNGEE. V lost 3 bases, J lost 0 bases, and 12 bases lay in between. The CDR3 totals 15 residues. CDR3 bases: TGTGCCAGCAGCGGAGGCGGTGCGGTGAACACTGAAGCTTTCTTT. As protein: CASSGGGAVNTEAFF.

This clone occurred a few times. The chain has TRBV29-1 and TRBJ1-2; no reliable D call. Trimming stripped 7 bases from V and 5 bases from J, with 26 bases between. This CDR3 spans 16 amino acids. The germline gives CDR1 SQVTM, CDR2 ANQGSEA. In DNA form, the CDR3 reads TGCAGCGCCCCGGTTTCTCTCAGCGGTTCGACTTATGGCTACACCTTC. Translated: CSAPVSLSGSTYGYTF. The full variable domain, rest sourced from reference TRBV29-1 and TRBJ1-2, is SAVISQKPSRDICQRGTSLTIQCQVDSQVTMMFWYRQQPGQSLTLIATANQGSEATYESGFVIDKFPISRPNLTFSTLTVSNMSPEDSSIYLCSAPVSLSGSTYGYTFGSGTRLTVV.

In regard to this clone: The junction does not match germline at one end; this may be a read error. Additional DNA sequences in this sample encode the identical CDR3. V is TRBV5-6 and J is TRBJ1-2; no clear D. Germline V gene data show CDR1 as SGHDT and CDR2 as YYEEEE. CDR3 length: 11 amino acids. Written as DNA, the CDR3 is TGTGCCAGTAGCTCGTTCTATGGCTACACCTTC. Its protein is CASSSFYGYTF.

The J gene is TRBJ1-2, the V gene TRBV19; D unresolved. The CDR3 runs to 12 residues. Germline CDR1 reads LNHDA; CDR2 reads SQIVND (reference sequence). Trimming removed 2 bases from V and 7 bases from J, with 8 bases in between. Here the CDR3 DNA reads TGTGCCAGTAGTATATCAAGCGGTGGCTACACCTTC. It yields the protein CASSISSGGYTF.

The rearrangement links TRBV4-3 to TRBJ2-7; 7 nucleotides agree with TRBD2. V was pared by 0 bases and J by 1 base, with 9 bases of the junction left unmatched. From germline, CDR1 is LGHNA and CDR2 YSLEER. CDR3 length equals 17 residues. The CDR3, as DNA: TGCGCCAGCAGCCAAGATGACGGGGGGATGTGGTCCTACGAGCAGTACTTC. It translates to CASSQDDGGMWSYEQYF.

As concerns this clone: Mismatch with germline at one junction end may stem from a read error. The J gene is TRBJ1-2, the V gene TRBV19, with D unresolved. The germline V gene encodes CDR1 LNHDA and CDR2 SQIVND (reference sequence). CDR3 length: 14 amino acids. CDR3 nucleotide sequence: TGTGCCAGTAGTATCGCGGCGGGGAACTATGGCTACCCCTTC. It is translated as CASSIAAGNYGYPF.

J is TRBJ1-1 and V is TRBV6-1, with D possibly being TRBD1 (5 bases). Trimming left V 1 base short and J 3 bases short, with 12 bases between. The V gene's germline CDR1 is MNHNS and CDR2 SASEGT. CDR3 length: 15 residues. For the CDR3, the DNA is TGTGCCAGCAGTGAAGATCACGGGGGATACACTGAAGCTTTCTTT. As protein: CASSEDHGGYTEAFF.